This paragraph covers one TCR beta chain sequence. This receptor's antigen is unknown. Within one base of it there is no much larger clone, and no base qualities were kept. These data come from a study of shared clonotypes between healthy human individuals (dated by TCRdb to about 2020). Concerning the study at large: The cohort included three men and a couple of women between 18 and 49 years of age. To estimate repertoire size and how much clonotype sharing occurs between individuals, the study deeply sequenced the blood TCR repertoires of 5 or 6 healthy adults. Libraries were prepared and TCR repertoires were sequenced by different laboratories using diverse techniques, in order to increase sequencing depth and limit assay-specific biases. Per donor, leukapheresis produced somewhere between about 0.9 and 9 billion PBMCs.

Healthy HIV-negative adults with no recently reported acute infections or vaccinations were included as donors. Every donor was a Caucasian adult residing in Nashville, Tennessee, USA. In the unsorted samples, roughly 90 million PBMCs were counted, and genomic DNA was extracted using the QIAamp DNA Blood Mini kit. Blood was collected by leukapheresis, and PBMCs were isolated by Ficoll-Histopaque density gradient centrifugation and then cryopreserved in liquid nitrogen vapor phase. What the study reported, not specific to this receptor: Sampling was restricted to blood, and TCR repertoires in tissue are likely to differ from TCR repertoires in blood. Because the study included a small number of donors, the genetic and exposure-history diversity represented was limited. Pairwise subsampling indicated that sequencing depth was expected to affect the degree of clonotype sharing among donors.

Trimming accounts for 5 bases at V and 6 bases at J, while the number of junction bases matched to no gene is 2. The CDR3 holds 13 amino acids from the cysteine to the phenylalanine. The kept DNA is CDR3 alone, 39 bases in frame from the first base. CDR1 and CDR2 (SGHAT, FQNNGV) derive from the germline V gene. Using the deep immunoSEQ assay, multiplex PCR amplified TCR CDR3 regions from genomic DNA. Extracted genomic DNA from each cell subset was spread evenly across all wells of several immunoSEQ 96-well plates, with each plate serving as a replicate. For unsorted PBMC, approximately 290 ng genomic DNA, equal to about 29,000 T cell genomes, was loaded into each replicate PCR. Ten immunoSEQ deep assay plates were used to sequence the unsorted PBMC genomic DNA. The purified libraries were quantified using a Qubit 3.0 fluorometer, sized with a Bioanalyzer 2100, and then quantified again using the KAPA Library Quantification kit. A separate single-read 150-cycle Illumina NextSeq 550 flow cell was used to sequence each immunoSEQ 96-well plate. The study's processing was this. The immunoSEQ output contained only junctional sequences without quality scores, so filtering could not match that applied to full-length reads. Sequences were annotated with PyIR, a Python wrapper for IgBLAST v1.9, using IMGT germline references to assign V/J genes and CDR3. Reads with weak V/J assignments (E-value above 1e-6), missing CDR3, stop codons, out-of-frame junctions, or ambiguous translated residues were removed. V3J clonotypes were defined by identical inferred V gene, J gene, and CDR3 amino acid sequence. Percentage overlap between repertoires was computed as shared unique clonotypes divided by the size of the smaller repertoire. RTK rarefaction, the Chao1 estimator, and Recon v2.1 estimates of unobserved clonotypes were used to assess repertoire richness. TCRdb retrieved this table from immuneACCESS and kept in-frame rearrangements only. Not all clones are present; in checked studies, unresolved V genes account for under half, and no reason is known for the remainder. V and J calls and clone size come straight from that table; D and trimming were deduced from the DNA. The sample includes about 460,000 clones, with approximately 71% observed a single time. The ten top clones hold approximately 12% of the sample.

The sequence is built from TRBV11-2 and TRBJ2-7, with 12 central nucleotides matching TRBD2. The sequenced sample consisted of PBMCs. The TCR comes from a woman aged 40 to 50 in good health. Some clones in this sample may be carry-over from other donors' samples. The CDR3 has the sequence CASSLTSGGEQYF. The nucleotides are TGTGCCAGCAGCCTGACTAGCGGGGGCGAGCAGTACTTC.